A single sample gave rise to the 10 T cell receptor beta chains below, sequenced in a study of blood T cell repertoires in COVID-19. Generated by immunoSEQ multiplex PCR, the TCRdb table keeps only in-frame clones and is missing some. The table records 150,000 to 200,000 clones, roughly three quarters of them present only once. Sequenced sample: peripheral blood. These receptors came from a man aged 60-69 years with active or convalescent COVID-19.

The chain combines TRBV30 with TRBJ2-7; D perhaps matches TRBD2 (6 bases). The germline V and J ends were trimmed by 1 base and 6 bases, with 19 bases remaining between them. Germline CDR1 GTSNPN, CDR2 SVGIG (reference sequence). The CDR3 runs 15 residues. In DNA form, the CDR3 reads TGTGCCTGGAGTGGGAGAATAGCGGACCCTGGCGAGCAGTACTTC. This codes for CAWSGRIADPGEQYF.

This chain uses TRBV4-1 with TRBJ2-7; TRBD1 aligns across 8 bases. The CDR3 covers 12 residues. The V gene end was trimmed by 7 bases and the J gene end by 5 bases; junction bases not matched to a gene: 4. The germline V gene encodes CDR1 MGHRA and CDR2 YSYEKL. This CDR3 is CASKTDRDEQYF. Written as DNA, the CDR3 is TGCGCCAGCAAGACGGACAGGGACGAGCAGTACTTC.

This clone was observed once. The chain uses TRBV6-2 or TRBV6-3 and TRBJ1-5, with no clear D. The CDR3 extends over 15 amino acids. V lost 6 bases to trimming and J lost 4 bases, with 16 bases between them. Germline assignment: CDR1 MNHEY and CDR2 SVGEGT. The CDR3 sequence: CASSIRGARNQPQHF. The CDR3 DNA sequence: TGTGCCAGCAGCATCCGGGGAGCGAGGAATCAGCCCCAGCATTTT.

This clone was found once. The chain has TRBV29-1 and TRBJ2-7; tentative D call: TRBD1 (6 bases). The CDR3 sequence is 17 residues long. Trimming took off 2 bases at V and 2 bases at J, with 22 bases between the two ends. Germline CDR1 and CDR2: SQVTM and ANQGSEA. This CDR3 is CSVEQNRPGHLPYEQYF. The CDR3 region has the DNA TGCAGCGTTGAACAAAATCGTCCGGGACACCTACCCTACGAGCAGTACTTC.

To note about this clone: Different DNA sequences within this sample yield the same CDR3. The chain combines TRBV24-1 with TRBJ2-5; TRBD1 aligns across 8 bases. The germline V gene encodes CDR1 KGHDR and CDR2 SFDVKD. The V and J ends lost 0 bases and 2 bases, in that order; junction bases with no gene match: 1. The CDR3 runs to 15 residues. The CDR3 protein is CATSDLGTGQETQYF. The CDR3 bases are TGTGCCACCAGTGATTTGGGGACAGGACAAGAGACCCAGTACTTC.

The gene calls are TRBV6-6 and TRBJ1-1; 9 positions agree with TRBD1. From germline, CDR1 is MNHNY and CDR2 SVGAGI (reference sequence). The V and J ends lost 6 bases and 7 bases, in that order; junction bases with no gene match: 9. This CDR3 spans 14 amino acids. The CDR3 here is CASSPGQGLGEAFF. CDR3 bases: TGTGCCAGCAGCCCGGGACAGGGTCTGGGTGAAGCTTTCTTT.

The CDR3 sequence is CAFVQGAWDMNTEAFF. The CDR3 region has the DNA TGTGCCTTTGTACAGGGGGCCTGGGACATGAACACTGAAGCTTTCTTT. The V call is TRBV5-4, the J call TRBJ1-1; 9 nucleotides line up with TRBD1. This CDR3 comprises 16 residues. In germline, CDR1 is SGHNT, CDR2 YYREEE (reference sequence). V lost 10 bases and J lost 0; bases outside the gene matches: 13. Complete variable domain (other parts from reference TRBV5-4 and TRBJ1-1): ETGVTQSPTHLIKTRGQQVTLRCSSQSGHNTVSWYQQALGQGPQFIFQYYREEENGRGNFPPRFSGLQFPNYSSELNVNALELDDSALYLCAFVQGAWDMNTEAFFGQGTRLTVV.

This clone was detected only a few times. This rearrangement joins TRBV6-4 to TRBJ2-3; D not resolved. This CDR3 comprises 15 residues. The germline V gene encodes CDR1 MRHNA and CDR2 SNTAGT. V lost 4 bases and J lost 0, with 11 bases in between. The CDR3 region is CASSAGGSSTDTQYF. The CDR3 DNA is TGTGCCAGCAGTGCTGGCGGATCTAGCACAGATACGCAGTATTTT.

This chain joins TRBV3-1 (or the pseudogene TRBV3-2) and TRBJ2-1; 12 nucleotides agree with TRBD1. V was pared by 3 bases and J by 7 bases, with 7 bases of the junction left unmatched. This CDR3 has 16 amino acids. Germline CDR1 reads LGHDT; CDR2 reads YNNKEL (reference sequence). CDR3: CASSQPGQGARNEQFF. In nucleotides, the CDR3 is TGTGCCAGCAGCCAGCCGGGACAGGGGGCGCGGAATGAGCAGTTCTTC.

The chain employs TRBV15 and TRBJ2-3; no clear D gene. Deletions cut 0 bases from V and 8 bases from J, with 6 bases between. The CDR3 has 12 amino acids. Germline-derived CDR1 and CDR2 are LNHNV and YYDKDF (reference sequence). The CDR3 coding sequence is TGTGCCACCAGCAGAGATCCGGGTACGCAGTATTTT. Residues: CATSRDPGTQYF.